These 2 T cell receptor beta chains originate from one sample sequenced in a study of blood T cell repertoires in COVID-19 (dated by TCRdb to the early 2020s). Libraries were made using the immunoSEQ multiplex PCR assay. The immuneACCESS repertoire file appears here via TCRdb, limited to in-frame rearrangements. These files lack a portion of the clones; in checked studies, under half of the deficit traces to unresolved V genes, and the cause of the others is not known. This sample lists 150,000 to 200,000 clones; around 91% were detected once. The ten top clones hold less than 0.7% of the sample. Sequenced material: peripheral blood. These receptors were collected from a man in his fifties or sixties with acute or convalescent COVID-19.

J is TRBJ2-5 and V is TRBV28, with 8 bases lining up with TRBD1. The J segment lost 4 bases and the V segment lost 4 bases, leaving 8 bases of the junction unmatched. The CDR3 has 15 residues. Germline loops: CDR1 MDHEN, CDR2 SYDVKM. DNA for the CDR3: TGTGCCAGCAGTTCTGACAGGGGCCGTAGAGAGACCCAGTACTTC. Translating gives CASSSDRGRRETQYF.

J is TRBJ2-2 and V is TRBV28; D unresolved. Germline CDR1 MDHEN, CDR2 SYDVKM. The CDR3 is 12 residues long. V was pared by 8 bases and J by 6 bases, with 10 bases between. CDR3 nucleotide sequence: TGTGCCAGCCTCTTTCCGGCCGGGGAGCTGTTTTTT. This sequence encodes CASLFPAGELFF.